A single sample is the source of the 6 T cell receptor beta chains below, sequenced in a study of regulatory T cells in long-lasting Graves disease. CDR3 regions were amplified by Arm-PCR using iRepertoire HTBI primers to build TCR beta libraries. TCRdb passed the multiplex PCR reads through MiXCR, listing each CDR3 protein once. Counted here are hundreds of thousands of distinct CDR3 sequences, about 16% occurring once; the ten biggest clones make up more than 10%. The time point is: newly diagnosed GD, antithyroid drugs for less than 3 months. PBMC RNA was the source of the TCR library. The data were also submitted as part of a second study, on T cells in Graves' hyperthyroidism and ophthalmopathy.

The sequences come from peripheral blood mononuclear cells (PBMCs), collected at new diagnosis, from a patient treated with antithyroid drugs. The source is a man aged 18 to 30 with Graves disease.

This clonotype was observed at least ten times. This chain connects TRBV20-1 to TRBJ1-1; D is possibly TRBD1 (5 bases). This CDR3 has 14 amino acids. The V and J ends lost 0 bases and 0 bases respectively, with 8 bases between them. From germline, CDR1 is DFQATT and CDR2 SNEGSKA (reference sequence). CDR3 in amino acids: CSARDPTVNTEAFF. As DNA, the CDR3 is TGCAGTGCTAGAGATCCGACAGTGAACACTGAAGCTTTCTTT.

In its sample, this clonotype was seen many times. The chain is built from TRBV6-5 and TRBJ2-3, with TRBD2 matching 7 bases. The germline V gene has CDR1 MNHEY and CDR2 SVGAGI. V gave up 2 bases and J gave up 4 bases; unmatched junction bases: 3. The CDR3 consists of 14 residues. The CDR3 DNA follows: TGTGCCAGCAGTTACGGGGGGGTCGCAGATACGCAGTATTTT. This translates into CASSYGGVADTQYF.

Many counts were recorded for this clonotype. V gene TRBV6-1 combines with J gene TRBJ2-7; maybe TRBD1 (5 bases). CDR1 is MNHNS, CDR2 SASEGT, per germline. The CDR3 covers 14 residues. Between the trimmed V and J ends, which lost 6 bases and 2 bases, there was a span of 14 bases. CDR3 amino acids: CASRFRAWAYEQYF. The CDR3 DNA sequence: TGTGCCAGCAGATTCAGGGCCTGGGCCTACGAGCAGTACTTC.

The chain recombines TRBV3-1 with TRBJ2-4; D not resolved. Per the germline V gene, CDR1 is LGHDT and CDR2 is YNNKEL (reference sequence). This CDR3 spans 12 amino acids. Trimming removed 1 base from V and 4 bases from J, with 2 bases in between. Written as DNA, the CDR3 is TGTGCCAGCAGCCAAGCGAAAAACATTCAGTACTTC. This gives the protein CASSQAKNIQYF.

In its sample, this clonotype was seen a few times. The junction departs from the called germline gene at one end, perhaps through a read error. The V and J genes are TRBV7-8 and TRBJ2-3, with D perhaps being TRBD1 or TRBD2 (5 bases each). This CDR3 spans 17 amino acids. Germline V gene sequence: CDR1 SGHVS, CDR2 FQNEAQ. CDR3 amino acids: CASSFIPGPKETDTQYF. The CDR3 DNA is TGTGCCAGCAGCTTTATACCGGGACCCAAGGAGACAGATACGCAATATTTT.

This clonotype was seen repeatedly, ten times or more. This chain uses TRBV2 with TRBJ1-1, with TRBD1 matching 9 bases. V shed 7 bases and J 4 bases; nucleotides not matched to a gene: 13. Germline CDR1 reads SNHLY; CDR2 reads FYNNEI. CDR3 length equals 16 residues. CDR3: CASNPGQGRWGTEAFF. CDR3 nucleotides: TGTGCCAGCAACCCGGGACAGGGAAGATGGGGCACTGAAGCTTTCTTT.